This T cell receptor beta chain was sequenced for a study of OX40 agonist ivuxolimab in advanced cancers. Sequencing was performed with immunoSEQ multiplex PCR; in TCRdb, only in-frame clones are kept and a portion is missing. The table records 60,000 or so clones, 88% of them present only once. The sample here was CD4+ or CD8+ T cells sorted from blood, taken in a trial of the OX40 agonist ivuxolimab. The sequence came from an adult with an advanced solid tumor such as melanoma, head and neck, liver or kidney cancer.

In nucleotides, the CDR3 is TGTGCCAGTAGTATAGGGAGCTGGGTCAACGCCTACAATGAGCAGTTCTTC. Translated, it gives CASSIGSWVNAYNEQFF. The genes are TRBV19 and TRBJ2-1; D uncertain. Trimming removed 1 base from V and 2 bases from J, with 15 bases in between. Germline-derived CDR1 and CDR2 are LNHDA and SQIVND (reference sequence). The CDR3 has 17 residues.